The clone carrying this T cell receptor (beta chain) has only a few counts. The data originate from a study of STAT5B mutations in CD4+ large granular lymphocyte leukemia. The CDR3 spans 14 residues. Per the germline V gene, CDR1 is SEHNR and CDR2 is FQNEAQ (reference sequence). V shed 5 bases and J 5 bases; nucleotides not matched to a gene: 5. Per the original methods: Putative leukemic clones, around 61 in all, each exceeded 5% of the repertoire. Data came from immunoSEQ multiplex PCR; TCRdb stores just in-frame clones and leaves some out. D and trimming come from the DNA, and the V and J calls and clone size come from that table. The profile shows some 1,200 clones, roughly 73% of them singletons.

This chain connects TRBV7-9 to TRBJ2-2, with 7 bases fitting TRBD1. This sequence was found in a man in his fifties or sixties with CD4+ T-cell large granular lymphocyte leukemia. Specimen: PBMCs. The CDR3 coding sequence is TGTGCCAGCAGCCGGCTGACAGGGACCGGGGAGCTGTTTTTT. Protein sequence: CASSRLTGTGELFF.